This TCR beta chain comes out of a study of blood T cell repertoires in COVID-19. Overall study context: From the United States, Italy and Spain came samples of acute and convalescent COVID-19. Sources were T cells, B-cell-depleted T cells, or PBMCs; the material itself was cDNA or gDNA.

Germline V gives CDR1 LGHDT, CDR2 YNNKEL (reference sequence). The CDR3 is 16 residues long. V lost 0 bases and J 1 base, leaving 10 bases between the germline ends. In the study's own analysis: Using reference gene primer amplification, nucleated cell counts were estimated. Sequencing was performed with immunoSEQ multiplex PCR; in TCRdb, only in-frame clones are kept and a portion is missing. From that table come the V and J calls and clone size; the DNA was used to work out D and trimming. Of about 100,000 clones detected, roughly nine tenths appear once; the ten largest clones hold over 7%. This TCR derives from a man aged 25-45 years in a cohort sampled during active COVID-19. The V call is TRBV3-1 (or the pseudogene TRBV3-2), the J call TRBJ1-5; no clear D gene. The sequencing input was peripheral blood. The CDR3 nucleotides read TGTGCCAGCAGCCAAGATCGAGGGAGGAGCAATCAGCCCCAGCATTTT. Translated, it gives CASSQDRGRSNQPQHF.